This T cell receptor (beta chain) was observed in a study of T cells expressing NK-cell markers. CDR3 length equals 15 residues. From germline, CDR1 is LGHDT and CDR2 YNNKEL (reference sequence). For each CDR3 protein, TCRdb gives one entry from its re-call of the 5' RACE reads, without DNA. The listing contains about half a million distinct CDR3 sequences. Material: blood T cells: a sorted CD56 or NKG2C T cell subset, CD4+ or CD8+ T cells, or bulk PBMC T cells (not recorded which). The V call is TRBV3-1, the J call TRBJ2-3. This sequence originates from a woman in her 50s in good health. The chain's CDR3 is CASSPGKTHGDTQYF.